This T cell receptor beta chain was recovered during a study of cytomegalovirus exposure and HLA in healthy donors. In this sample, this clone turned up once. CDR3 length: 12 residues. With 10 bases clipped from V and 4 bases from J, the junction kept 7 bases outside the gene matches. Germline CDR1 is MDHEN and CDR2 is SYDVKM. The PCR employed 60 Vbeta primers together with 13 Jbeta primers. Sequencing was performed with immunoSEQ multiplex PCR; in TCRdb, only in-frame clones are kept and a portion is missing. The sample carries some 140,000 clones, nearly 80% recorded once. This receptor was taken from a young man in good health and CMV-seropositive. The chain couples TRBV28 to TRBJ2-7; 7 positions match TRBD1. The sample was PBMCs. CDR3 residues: CATRQGIYEQYF. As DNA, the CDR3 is TGTGCCACCCGACAGGGAATATACGAGCAGTACTTC.